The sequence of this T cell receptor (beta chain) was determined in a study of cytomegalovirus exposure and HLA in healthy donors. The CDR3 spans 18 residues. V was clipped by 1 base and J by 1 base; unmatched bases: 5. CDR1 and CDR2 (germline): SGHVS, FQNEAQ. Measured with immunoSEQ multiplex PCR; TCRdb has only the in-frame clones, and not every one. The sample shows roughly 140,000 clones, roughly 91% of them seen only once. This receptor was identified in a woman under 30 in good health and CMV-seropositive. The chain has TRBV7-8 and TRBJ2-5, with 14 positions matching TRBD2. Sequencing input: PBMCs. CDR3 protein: CASSLGRLAGGIQETQYF. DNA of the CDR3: TGTGCCAGCAGCTTAGGGAGACTAGCGGGAGGGATCCAAGAGACCCAGTACTTC. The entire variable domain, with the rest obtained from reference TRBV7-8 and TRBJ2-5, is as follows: GAGVSQSPRYKVAKRGQDVALRCDPISGHVSLFWYQQALGQGPEFLTYFQNEAQLDKSGLPSDRFFAERPEGSVSTLKIQRTQQEDSAVYLCASSLGRLAGGIQETQYFGPGTRLLVL.